A single sample is the source of the 30 T cell receptor beta chains below, sequenced in a study of CD8 T cells in ankylosing spondylitis. Regarding the study as a whole: In ankylosing spondylitis blood, a motif of roughly 8 highly homologous TCR beta variants appeared characteristic.

Via MiXCR, TCRdb re-called the 5' RACE reads, giving one row per CDR3 protein. The table records about 540,000 distinct CDR3 sequences, about an eighth of them present only once. The antigens of these receptors remain unknown. Specimen: blood, either unsorted or a sorted T cell fraction (not recorded which). The receptors stem from a male donor with ankylosing spondylitis.

This clonotype was picked up a small number of times. The chain joins TRBV13 to TRBJ2-3, with 13 nucleotides matching TRBD2. This CDR3 is built from 16 residues. The trim removed 5 bases at V and 7 bases at J, leaving 9 bases unmatched. Germline CDR1 and CDR2: PRHDT and FYEKMQ (reference sequence). CDR3 in amino acids: CASSRRTSGRLNTQYF. The CDR3 nucleotides read TGTGCCAGCAGCCGAAGGACTAGCGGGAGATTGAATACGCAGTATTTT.

This clonotype has more than one count but fewer than ten. V and J are TRBV12-3 or TRBV12-4 and TRBJ2-1; D remains unclear. The V end was cut by 3 bases, the J end by 9 bases, with 15 bases between. The CDR3 consists of 14 residues. Written as DNA, the CDR3 is TGTGCCAGCAGTTTTGGCAGGAAGGACCCTGAGCAGTTCTTC. Protein sequence: CASSFGRKDPEQFF.

This clonotype appeared a few times. V gene TRBV25-1 combines with J gene TRBJ1-2, with D perhaps TRBD1 (5 bases). The CDR3 has 13 amino acids. Germline assignment: CDR1 MGHDK and CDR2 SYGVNS. Trimming removed 2 bases at V and 8 bases at J, with 12 bases between. The CDR3 bases are TGTGCCAGCAGTGAAGTGGGGACGTTAGGCTACACCTTC. This encodes CASSEVGTLGYTF.

The chain recombines TRBV30 with TRBJ1-3; D might be TRBD1 (5 bases). CDR1 GTSNPN and CDR2 SVGIG come from the germline V gene (reference sequence). The V end was cut by 2 bases, the J end by 0 bases, with 8 bases between. The CDR3 runs 14 residues. The chain's CDR3 is CAWSQGTSGNTIYF. The CDR3 nucleotides read TGTGCCTGGAGTCAGGGAACCTCTGGAAACACCATATATTTT.

The chain links TRBV3-1 to TRBJ1-3; 11 positions match TRBD1. CDR1 and CDR2 (germline): LGHDT, YNNKEL (reference sequence). V dropped 4 bases and J dropped 2; count of bases not matched to a gene: 4. The CDR3 covers 16 residues. The CDR3 region has the DNA TGTGCCAGCAGCCGAGGGACAGGGGGAACTGGAAACACCATATATTTT. It specifies CASSRGTGGTGNTIYF.

This clonotype occurred once. The chain joins TRBV7-9 to TRBJ2-3; D is perhaps TRBD2 (5 bases). Trimming cost V 5 bases and J 1 base, with 13 bases left between them. From germline, CDR1 is SEHNR and CDR2 FQNEAQ (reference sequence). This CDR3 spans 15 amino acids. In nucleotides, the CDR3 is TGTGCCAGCAGCATACCGGGATTTGGCACAGATACGCAGTATTTT. This encodes CASSIPGFGTDTQYF.

The gene calls are TRBV11-2 and TRBJ2-5; 9 bases fit TRBD2. Looked up from germline, CDR1 is SGHAT and CDR2 is FQNNGV. The CDR3 is made up of 14 amino acids. Trimming cost V 5 bases and J 5 bases; bases outside gene matches: 6. The CDR3 coding sequence is TGTGCCAGCAGCGGTAGCGGGAGATTGGAGACCCAGTACTTC. This codes for CASSGSGRLETQYF.

The chain uses TRBV27 and TRBJ2-2, with TRBD1 matching over 8 bases. Germline trimming cut 3 bases from V and 4 bases from J; bases unmatched to any gene: 7. This CDR3 has 16 residues. From germline, CDR1 is MNHEY and CDR2 SMNVEV (reference sequence). CDR3 amino acids: CASSFGRGLGTGELFF. CDR3 coding DNA: TGTGCCAGCAGTTTCGGCAGGGGGCTTGGCACCGGGGAGCTGTTTTTT.

This clonotype has more than one count but fewer than ten. The chain links TRBV6-2 or TRBV6-3 to TRBJ2-5, with 8 bases matching TRBD1. This CDR3 region has 13 residues. Losses at the gene ends were 7 bases for V and 2 bases for J; bases not matched to a gene: 3. Germline V gives CDR1 MNHEY, CDR2 SVGEGT. CDR3 amino acids: CASINRGQETQYF. The CDR3 bases are TGTGCCAGCATCAACAGGGGGCAAGAGACCCAGTACTTC.

The J gene is TRBJ1-3, the V gene TRBV6-5, with D unclear. The CDR3 contains 13 residues. The germline V gene encodes CDR1 MNHEY and CDR2 SVGAGI. V lost 0 bases and J lost 5, with 5 bases in between. The CDR3 nucleotides read TGTGCCAGCAGTTACTCGATCCGAAACACCATATATTTT. Its translation: CASSYSIRNTIYF.

The sample holds a few counts of this clonotype. The chain is built from TRBV20-1 and TRBJ2-1, with 9 bases that match TRBD1. The J segment lost 10 bases and the V segment lost 0 bases, leaving 10 bases of the junction unmatched. Per germline, CDR1 DFQATT and CDR2 SNEGSKA (reference sequence). The CDR3 is made up of 15 amino acids. The CDR3 loop reads CSARDYWGGTGEQFF. The CDR3 nucleotides read TGCAGTGCTAGAGATTATTGGGGAGGGACAGGGGAGCAGTTCTTC.

This chain links TRBV6-1 with TRBJ2-4; TRBD2 aligns across 12 bases. Germline CDR1 reads MNHNS; CDR2 reads SASEGT. V was pared by 4 bases and J by 1 base, with 14 bases of the junction left unmatched. The CDR3 covers 20 residues. The CDR3 nucleotides are TGTGCCAGCAGTGGTCAGGGGCTAGCGGGAGGGCCGATCGCCAAAAACATTCAGTACTTC. It encodes CASSGQGLAGGPIAKNIQYF.

This clonotype was seen only a few times. The chain combines TRBV29-1 with TRBJ1-5; TRBD1 aligns across 11 bases. Germline-derived CDR1 and CDR2 are SQVTM and ANQGSEA. V lost 6 bases, J lost 6 bases, and 10 bases stayed unmatched. The CDR3 extends over 15 amino acids. The CDR3 reads CSVSGGQGVGQPQHF. Here the CDR3 DNA reads TGCAGCGTCTCAGGGGGACAGGGGGTAGGTCAGCCCCAGCATTTT. The whole variable domain, remainder taken from reference TRBV29-1 and TRBJ1-5, is SAVISQKPSRDICQRGTSLTIQCQVDSQVTMMFWYRQQPGQSLTLIATANQGSEATYESGFVIDKFPISRPNLTFSTLTVSNMSPEDSSIYLCSVSGGQGVGQPQHFGDGTRLSIL.

The chain is built from TRBV15 and TRBJ2-4; 8 bases are a match to TRBD2. Germline trimming cut 3 bases from V and 1 base from J; bases unmatched to any gene: 11. CDR1 is LNHNV and CDR2 is YYDKDF in the germline V gene (reference sequence). The CDR3 has 18 residues. The DNA for the CDR3 is TGTGCCACCAGCAGTAGGTTTAGCGGGAAGGTGGCCAAAAACATTCAGTACTTC. This gives the protein CATSSRFSGKVAKNIQYF.

This clonotype was found a few times. This CDR3 is CASSGAAGVIQYF. As DNA, the CDR3 is TGTGCCAGCAGCGGGGCAGCGGGAGTCATTCAGTACTTC. This chain joins TRBV9 and TRBJ2-4, with 8 positions matching TRBD2. The germline V gene has CDR1 SGDLS and CDR2 YYNGEE. CDR3 length: 13 residues. Trimming at V came to 3 bases and at J to 9 bases, leaving 5 bases not matched to a gene.

This clonotype came up many times. The V gene is TRBV5-1, the J gene TRBJ2-1, with D possibly being TRBD1 (6 bases). CDR1 and CDR2 from the germline V gene are SGHRS and YFSETQ. Between the trimmed V and J ends, which lost 5 bases and 8 bases, there was a span of 14 bases. The CDR3 is 13 amino acids. Written as DNA, the CDR3 is TGCGCCAGCAGTCGGGACAATGGGGATGAGCAGTTCTTC. It translates to CASSRDNGDEQFF.

This clonotype turned up a few times. The V gene is TRBV11-3, the J gene TRBJ1-1; TRBD1 agrees at 10 bases. The germline CDR1 and CDR2 sequences are SGHNT and YENEEA. V shed 3 bases, J shed 3 bases, and the junction held 4 bases outside the gene matches. The CDR3 is 15 residues long. CDR3 in DNA: TGTGCCAGCAGCTTGGGACAGGGGCTATACACTGAAGCTTTCTTT. Translation: CASSLGQGLYTEAFF.

The chain joins TRBV4-1 to TRBJ1-2, with D tentatively TRBD1 (6 bases). The V gene lost 0 bases and the J gene lost 4 bases, with 12 bases spanning the gap. Per germline, CDR1 MGHRA and CDR2 YSYEKL. CDR3 size: 15 residues. The chain's CDR3 is CASSQDRGRAYGYTF. The CDR3 DNA reads TGCGCCAGCAGCCAAGATCGGGGGCGCGCCTATGGCTACACCTTC.

The genes are TRBV7-9 and TRBJ1-2; D unclear. Germline-derived CDR1 and CDR2 are SEHNR and FQNEAQ (reference sequence). V dropped 7 bases and J dropped 2 bases, with 14 bases sitting between them. The CDR3 contains 14 residues. In DNA form, the CDR3 reads TGTGCCAGCATTTCTTTCGCGGGGAACTATGGCTACACCTTC. It yields the protein CASISFAGNYGYTF.

The table lists this clonotype with a few counts. The chain couples TRBV9 to TRBJ2-3; TRBD2 matches at 8 bases. Unmatched junction bases numbered 12, after V lost 1 base and J lost 5 bases. The V gene's germline CDR1 is SGDLS and CDR2 YYNGEE. The CDR3 contains 17 residues. The CDR3 sequence: CASSVTGEPAGVDTQYF. CDR3 nucleotide sequence: TGTGCCAGCAGCGTAACGGGGGAACCAGCGGGAGTAGATACGCAGTATTTT.

In its sample, this clonotype was seen a few times. The genes are TRBV7-2 and TRBJ1-1; D is ambiguous. This CDR3 comprises 14 residues. The V gene lost 1 base and the J gene lost 4 bases, with 10 bases spanning the gap. CDR1 is SGHTA and CDR2 is FQGNSA in the germline V gene. The CDR3 reads CASSLVAFRTEAFF. CDR3 nucleotide sequence: TGTGCCAGCAGCTTAGTGGCGTTTCGCACTGAAGCTTTCTTT.

In its sample, this clonotype was seen a few times. The rearrangement joins TRBV28 to TRBJ2-7; 7 bases are shared with TRBD1. This CDR3 comprises 15 residues. With V trimmed by 2 bases and J by 0 bases, 4 bases remained unmatched. Germline lookup yields CDR1 MDHEN and CDR2 SYDVKM. Here the CDR3 reads CASSLHGTVSYEQYF. The CDR3 DNA is TGTGCCAGCAGTTTACATGGGACAGTCTCCTACGAGCAGTACTTC.

This clonotype was detected many times. The chain is built from TRBV5-1 and TRBJ2-3, with TRBD2 matching 12 bases. The length of the CDR3 is 17 residues. The junction had 10 bases not matched to a gene; V was cut back by 4 bases and J by 4 bases. Germline-derived CDR1 and CDR2 are SGHRS and YFSETQ. CDR3 protein: CASSLRTSGTNPDTQYF. The CDR3 bases are TGCGCCAGCAGCCTACGGACTAGCGGGACTAACCCAGATACGCAGTATTTT.

In this sample, this clonotype turned up a few times. The chain couples TRBV13 to TRBJ2-1, with 8 bases identical to TRBD1. CDR3 length: 15 amino acids. The V and J ends lost 3 bases and 5 bases, in that order; junction bases with no gene match: 6. CDR1 is PRHDT, CDR2 FYEKMQ, per germline (reference sequence). The DNA of the CDR3 is TGTGCCAGCAGCTTGGGCCAGGGGGCAGACAATGAGCAGTTCTTC. This encodes CASSLGQGADNEQFF.

This clonotype was observed a few times. The rearrangement uses TRBV12-3 or TRBV12-4 and TRBJ2-1; D remains ambiguous. The ends were cut back, 3 bases at V and 0 bases at J, with 6 bases in the middle. CDR3 length: 14 residues. The DNA of the CDR3 is TGTGCCAGCAGTTTGAGGCACTCCTACAATGAGCAGTTCTTC. It encodes CASSLRHSYNEQFF.

There are many counts of this clonotype. The rearrangement links TRBV2 to TRBJ1-2, with D tentatively TRBD1 (5 bases). Germline CDR1 is SNHLY and CDR2 is FYNNEI. The CDR3 length is 12 residues. Trimming removed 4 bases at V and 4 bases at J, with 7 bases between. CDR3 protein: CASSGQRYGYTF. The DNA for the CDR3 is TGTGCCAGCAGTGGACAGCGCTATGGCTACACCTTC. The variable domain in full, with the rest retrieved from reference TRBV2 and TRBJ1-2, is EPEVTQTPSHQVTQMGQEVILRCVPISNHLYFYWYRQILGQKVEFLVSFYNNEISEKSEIFDDQFSVERPDGSNFTLKIRSTKLEDSAMYFCASSGQRYGYTFGSGTRLTVV.

V is TRBV28 and J is TRBJ2-7; 8 bases fit TRBD1. Germline CDR1 MDHEN, CDR2 SYDVKM. V lost 5 bases, J lost 7 bases, and 10 bases stayed unmatched. The CDR3 spans 14 residues. CDR3 coding DNA: TGTGCCAGCAGTCCGACAGGGGACAGTGGGGAGCAGTACGTC. It is translated as CASSPTGDSGEQYV.

This clonotype was seen more than once but under ten times. The rearrangement links TRBV12-3 or TRBV12-4 to TRBJ1-1, with 10 bases fitting TRBD1. The CDR3 is made up of 12 amino acids. Losses at the gene ends were 4 bases for V and 8 bases for J; bases not matched to a gene: 1. DNA for the CDR3: TGTGCCAGCAGTTCGGACAGGGGGGAAGCTTTCTTT. Translated, it gives CASSSDRGEAFF.

The rearrangement links TRBV5-1 to TRBJ2-2, with D perhaps matching TRBD2 (6 bases). The CDR3 loop spans 16 amino acids. Germline V CDR1 and CDR2: SGHRS, YFSETQ. Trimming cost V 0 bases and J 4 bases, with 13 bases left between them. The CDR3 coding sequence is TGCGCCAGCAGCTTGGACGGAGGGTCGGCCACCGGGGAGCTGTTTTTT. It is translated as CASSLDGGSATGELFF.

V is TRBV3-1 and J is TRBJ2-1, with TRBD2 matching 9 bases. The CDR3 is 15 amino acids. Trimming at V came to 4 bases and at J to 8 bases, leaving 9 bases not matched to a gene. CDR1 LGHDT and CDR2 YNNKEL come from the germline V gene (reference sequence). The CDR3 DNA sequence: TGTGCCAGCAGCCCGGGACTAGCTTATTTCCATGAGCAGTTCTTC. Amino acid sequence: CASSPGLAYFHEQFF.